Listed below are T cell receptor beta chains from one sample, sequenced in a study of blood T cell repertoires in COVID-19. This table comes from immunoSEQ multiplex PCR, and its TCRdb copy is limited to in-frame clones, with some not included. The data show some 490,000 clones, more than 85% seen once. The material sequenced was PBMCs or T cells enriched from blood (not recorded which). All receptors derive from a woman between 55 and 75 years old who had recovered from COVID-19. CDR3s include the opening cysteine and the closing phenylalanine or tryptophan. A D gene is named only where the DNA matches it firmly. A clone size is listed for some rows: how often the clone was seen (once, few, many), or a class if it is expanded.

d_call j_call clone_size v_call cdr3_aa cdr3_nt
TRBD2 TRBJ2-2 NA TRBV19 CASSPGGLGNTGELFF TGTGCCAGTAGTCCGGGGGGGCTGGGAAACACCGGGGAGCTGTTTTTT
TRBD1 TRBJ1-2 once TRBV5-1 CASSFIAGGYGYTF TGCGCCAGCAGCTTTATTGCAGGGGGCTATGGCTACACCTTC
TRBD1 TRBJ2-2 NA TRBV9 CASSHGTVLNTGELFF TGTGCCAGCAGCCATGGGACAGTCCTGAACACCGGGGAGCTGTTTTTT
NA TRBJ2-3 NA TRBV24-1 CATSDRQFTDTQYF TGTGCCACCAGTGATCGACAGTTCACAGATACGCAGTATTTT
TRBD1 TRBJ1-4 NA TRBV10-3 CAISESDREGEKLFF TGTGCCATCAGTGAGTCGGACAGGGAGGGTGAAAAACTGTTTTTT
TRBD1 TRBJ2-7 few TRBV7-9 CASSLAGTDYEQYF TGTGCCAGCAGCTTAGCCGGGACAGACTACGAGCAGTACTTC
TRBD2 TRBJ2-1 NA TRBV6-6 CASSYGSGGTNEQFF TGTGCCAGCTCCTATGGCAGCGGGGGGACGAATGAGCAGTTCTTC
NA TRBJ2-7 NA TRBV2 CASSVNRQYEQYF TGTGCCAGCAGTGTCAACAGGCAGTACGAGCAGTACTTC
TRBD1 TRBJ1-2 NA TRBV6-5 CASSYEGTGGLYGYTF TGTGCCAGCAGTTACGAGGGGACAGGGGGCCTCTATGGCTACACCTTC
NA TRBJ1-1 few TRBV5-4 CASSLGKTGNTEAFF TGTGCCAGCAGCCTCGGTAAGACGGGTAACACTGAAGCTTTCTTT
TRBD1 TRBJ2-2 NA TRBV5-1 CASSLQGASTGELFF TGCGCCAGCAGCTTACAGGGGGCGAGCACCGGGGAGCTGTTTTTT
TRBD2 TRBJ2-5 NA TRBV11-2 CASSDGLAVIETQYF TGTGCCAGCAGCGACGGACTAGCGGTAATAGAGACCCAGTACTTC
NA TRBJ2-7 NA TRBV14 CASSRETGSSYEQYF TGTGCCAGCAGCCGAGAGACCGGGAGCTCCTACGAGCAGTACTTC
TRBD1 TRBJ1-1 NA TRBV28 CASSKPGQGRTEAFF TGTGCCAGCAGTAAACCGGGACAGGGTAGGACTGAAGCTTTCTTT
TRBD2 TRBJ2-7 NA TRBV7-6 CASSLVSGEIYEQYF TGTGCCAGCAGCTTGGTGAGCGGGGAGATCTACGAGCAGTACTTC
TRBD1 TRBJ1-2 NA TRBV6-4 CASSEGQGAGGYTF TGTGCCAGCAGTGAGGGACAGGGGGCCGGGGGCTACACCTTC
NA TRBJ1-2 NA TRBV29-1 CSVDGGGGYTF TGCAGCGTAGATGGGGGCGGTGGCTACACCTTC
NA TRBJ1-2 NA TRBV7-8 CASSPRTGYDGYTF TGTGCCAGCAGCCCTCGGACGGGATACGATGGCTACACCTTC
NA TRBJ2-3 NA TRBV21-1 CASSLAGGDTQYF TGTGCCAGCAGCCTAGCAGGGGGAGATACGCAGTATTTT
NA TRBJ1-1 NA TRBV2 CASSGGSNTEAFF TGTGCCAGCAGTGGGGGCAGTAACACTGAAGCTTTCTTT
TRBD1 TRBJ2-1 NA TRBV27 CASRRTGGISYNEQFF TGTGCCAGCAGAAGGACAGGGGGAATCTCCTACAATGAGCAGTTCTTC
NA TRBJ2-6 NA TRBV5-6 CASSGGTVRANVLTF TGTGCCAGCAGCGGGGGGACCGTGAGGGCCAACGTCCTGACTTTC
NA TRBJ1-1 NA TRBV2 CASSEVPNTEAFF TGTGCCAGCAGTGAAGTCCCTAACACTGAAGCTTTCTTT
NA TRBJ2-7 NA TRBV9 CASSVATSGAYEQYF TGTGCCAGCAGCGTGGCGACATCGGGGGCCTACGAGCAGTACTTC
NA TRBJ1-2 NA TRBV7-9 CASSFETTNYGYTF TGTGCCAGCAGCTTTGAAACAACTAACTATGGCTACACCTTC
NA TRBJ1-2 NA TRBV11-2 CASSLGADYGYTF TGTGCCAGCAGCTTAGGGGCAGACTATGGCTACACCTTC
NA TRBJ2-5 NA TRBV24-1 CATSDLGRTGRGNQETQYF TGTGCCACCAGTGACCTAGGTCGGACTGGACGAGGGAACCAAGAGACCCAGTACTTC
TRBD1 TRBJ2-2 once TRBV5-6 CASSFGTGRAGELFF TGTGCCAGCAGCTTTGGGACAGGCAGGGCCGGGGAGCTGTTTTTT
NA TRBJ1-2 NA TRBV19 CASSILVGTTNYGYTF TGTGCCAGTAGTATCTTGGTGGGCACCACTAACTATGGCTACACCTTC
NA TRBJ2-2 NA TRBV5-1 CASSLAGSGTTGELFF TGCGCCAGCAGCTTGGCCGGTAGCGGTACCACCGGGGAGCTGTTTTTT
NA TRBJ2-2 NA TRBV7-2 CASSGSIRFRGWDTGELFF TGTGCCAGCAGCGGGTCTATTAGGTTTAGGGGCTGGGACACCGGGGAGCTGTTTTTT
NA TRBJ2-4 NA TRBV12-2 CASRYYRDRVVQYF TGTGCAAGTCGCTATTACCGGGACAGGGTAGTTCAGTACTTC
TRBD1 TRBJ1-1 NA TRBV30 CAWSPGTGAFF TGTGCCTGGAGCCCCGGGACAGGCGCTTTCTTT
NA TRBJ2-1 once TRBV5-5 CASSLDSAGLSYNEQFF TGTGCCAGCAGCTTGGACTCGGCAGGCCTTTCCTACAATGAGCAGTTCTTC
NA TRBJ1-2 NA TRBV3-1/TRBV3-2 CASSQGTFRNYGYTF TGTGCCAGCAGCCAAGGGACATTCAGGAACTATGGCTACACCTTC
TRBD1 TRBJ1-2 NA TRBV29-1 CSADARDRDYGYTF TGCAGCGCCGATGCCCGGGACAGGGACTATGGCTACACCTTC
TRBD1 TRBJ1-2 few TRBV29-1 CSVWTGYGYTF TGCAGCGTTTGGACAGGATATGGCTACACCTTC
TRBD1 TRBJ2-7 NA TRBV6-5 CASSWTGRGEQYF TGTGCCAGCAGTTGGACAGGGCGCGGCGAGCAGTACTTC
NA TRBJ2-3 NA TRBV6-5 CASSPSMARVDTQYF TGTGCCAGCAGTCCCTCCATGGCCCGGGTAGATACGCAGTATTTT
TRBD1 TRBJ1-1 NA TRBV9 CASSARGRGTEAFF TGTGCCAGCAGCGCCAGGGGGCGAGGCACTGAAGCTTTCTTT
TRBD1 TRBJ2-2 NA TRBV5-4 CASSSRGLTGELFF TGTGCCAGCAGCTCCAGGGGGCTCACCGGGGAGCTGTTTTTT
TRBD1 TRBJ1-2 NA TRBV27 CASSRRYDRGQANYGYTF TGTGCCAGCAGTCGAAGATATGACAGGGGACAGGCTAACTATGGCTACACCTTC
NA TRBJ1-5 NA TRBV27 CASGRNQPQHF TGTGCCAGCGGGAGGAATCAGCCCCAGCATTTT
NA TRBJ1-6 NA TRBV6-5 CASSYGSRGNSPLHF TGTGCCAGCAGTTATGGGTCAAGGGGGAACTCACCCCTCCACTTT
NA TRBJ2-2 NA TRBV10-1 CASSDPPGGELFF TGCGCCAGCAGTGATCCCCCAGGGGGGGAGCTGTTTTTT
NA TRBJ1-3 NA TRBV7-8 CASSPARAPTGNTIYF TGTGCCAGCAGCCCAGCGAGGGCCCCCACTGGAAACACCATATATTTT
NA TRBJ1-1 once TRBV3-1/TRBV3-2 CASSPRQGTEAFF TGTGCCAGCAGCCCCCGGCAGGGAACTGAAGCTTTCTTT
NA TRBJ2-4 NA TRBV19 CASSMGRNIQYF TGTGCCAGTAGTATGGGGAGGAACATTCAGTACTTC
NA TRBJ2-1 NA TRBV30 CAWTVPGTPTNEQFF TGTGCCTGGACCGTACCCGGGACACCCACCAATGAGCAGTTCTTC
NA TRBJ2-3 NA TRBV2 CASARAGVGTDTQYF TGTGCCAGCGCCCGAGCAGGGGTCGGCACAGATACGCAGTATTTT
TRBD1 TRBJ1-2 NA TRBV28 CASREQGSYGYTF TGTGCCAGCAGAGAACAGGGGAGCTATGGCTACACCTTC
NA TRBJ2-4 NA TRBV28 CASSLSGELAKNIQYF TGTGCCAGCAGTCTGTCGGGGGAGCTAGCCAAAAACATTCAGTACTTC
NA TRBJ1-6 NA TRBV6-5 CASTASSYNSPLHF TGTGCCAGCACAGCGAGCTCCTATAATTCACCCCTCCACTTT
NA TRBJ1-1 NA TRBV18 CASSRGETTEAFF TGTGCCAGCTCCAGAGGAGAAACCACTGAAGCTTTCTTT
TRBD2 TRBJ2-1 NA TRBV27 CASRVAGMNNEQFF TGTGCCAGCAGAGTAGCGGGGATGAATAATGAGCAGTTCTTC